A single TCR beta chain is shown here with its context. In this sample, this clonotype turned up many times. The clone's antigen remains unknown. Base qualities are missing; no much larger clone stands one base away. The source of the sample is a study of response to subunit inactivated influenza vaccine (dated by TCRdb to 2017 to 2018). Broadly, across the study: To follow how T cells responded to a trivalent subunit inactivated influenza vaccine, the researchers relied on deep quantitative profiling of the T cell receptor repertoire. The investigation overall reported the following: According to the authors, only a limited number of new T cells may be recruited by each seasonal influenza vaccination.

The library was built by means of RT-PCR. TCRdb shows the sequencer as Illumina HiSeq 2500. TCRdb ran its own pipeline on the public reads, namely fastp trimming at Q25 and MiXCR clone calling, and kept in-frame beta chains. One record per CDR3 amino acid sequence lists the most common genes and DNA. The sample table lists 170,000 or so distinct CDR3 sequences, roughly a tenth of them with a count of one. Around 35% of the sample is held by the ten biggest clonotypes. V loses 0 bases, J loses 5 bases, and the germline ends lie 6 bases apart. According to the germline V gene, CDR1 reads SQVTM and CDR2 reads ANQGSEA. The CDR3 starts with the cysteine, ends with the phenylalanine, and has 12 residues. The kept DNA is CDR3 alone, 36 bases in frame from the first base.

The sequences come from CD8+ T cells sorted from PBMCs, collected around 25 months after vaccination. The rearranged chain carries TRBV29-1 and TRBJ2-3; TRBD2 is perhaps the D gene, given 5 matching bases. The sequence was obtained from a man aged 45 to 70 who received an inactivated influenza vaccine. Donor details come from another sample of the same person, matched by shared clones. Here the CDR3 is given as CSVEDRGDTQYF. DNA sequence: TGCAGCGTTGAAGATCGGGGAGATACGCAGTATTTT.